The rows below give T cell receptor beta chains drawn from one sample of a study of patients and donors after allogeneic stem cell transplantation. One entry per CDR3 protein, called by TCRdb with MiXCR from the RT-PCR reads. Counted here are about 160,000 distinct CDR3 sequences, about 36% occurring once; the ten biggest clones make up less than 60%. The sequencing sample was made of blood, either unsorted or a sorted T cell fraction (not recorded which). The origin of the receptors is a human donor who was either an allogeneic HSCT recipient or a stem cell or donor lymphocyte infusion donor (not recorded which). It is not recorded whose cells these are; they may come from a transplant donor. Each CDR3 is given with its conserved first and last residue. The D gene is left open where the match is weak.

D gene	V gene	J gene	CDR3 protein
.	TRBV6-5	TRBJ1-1	CASSHTASGSEAFF
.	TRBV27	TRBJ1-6	CASRAEVNSPLHF
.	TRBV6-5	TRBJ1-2	CASSYSGRWNYGYTF
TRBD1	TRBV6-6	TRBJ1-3	CASSYSPGGTRGNTIYF
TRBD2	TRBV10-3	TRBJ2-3	CAIREGLAATDTQYF
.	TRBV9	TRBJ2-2	CASSVVSSGELFF
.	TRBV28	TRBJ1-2	CASSLAANYGYTF
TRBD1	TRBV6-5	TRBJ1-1	CASSETGPTEAFF
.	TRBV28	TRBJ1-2	CASSLAAGNYGYTF
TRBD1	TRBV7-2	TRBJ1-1	CASSSGQGPEAFF
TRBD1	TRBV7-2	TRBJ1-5	CASSPGTGLDYSNQPQHF
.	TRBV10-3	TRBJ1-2	CASYQTERVDGYTF
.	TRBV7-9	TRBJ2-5	CASSSVRRVSYF
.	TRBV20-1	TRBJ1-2	CSAPNLGDGYTF
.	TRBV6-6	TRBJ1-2	CASSYGRYYGYTF
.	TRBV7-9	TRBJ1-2	CASSLGQDGDSYGYTF
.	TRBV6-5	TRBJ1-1	CASSYSGRGNTKAFF
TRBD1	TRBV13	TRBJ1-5	CASSLGPQGAQPQHF
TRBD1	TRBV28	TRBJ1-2	CASSFHRGSGGYTF
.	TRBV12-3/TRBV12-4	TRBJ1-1	CASHMGHQTGGEAFF
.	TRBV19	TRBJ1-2	CASSIRAKASYGYTF
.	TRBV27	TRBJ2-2	CASSLDPSGELFF
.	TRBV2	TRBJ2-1	CASSEATASFYNEQFF
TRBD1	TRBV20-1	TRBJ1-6	CSAKQGVGSPLHF
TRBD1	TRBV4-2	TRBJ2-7	CASSQRVQGIYEQYF
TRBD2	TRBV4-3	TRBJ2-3	CASSQDGASGGATDTQYF
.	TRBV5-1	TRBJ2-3	CASSSKGIGTDTQYF
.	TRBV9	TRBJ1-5	CASSVGNQPQHF
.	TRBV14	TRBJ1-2	CASSPFEQNYGYTF
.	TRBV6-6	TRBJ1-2	CASSFGQTNYGYTF
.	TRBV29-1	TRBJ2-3	CSVEESGSTDTQYF
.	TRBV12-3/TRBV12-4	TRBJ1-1	CASSPSGTEAFF
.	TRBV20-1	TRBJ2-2	CSARVLGTGELFF
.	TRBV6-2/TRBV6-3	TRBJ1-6	CASSYDRGNSPLHF
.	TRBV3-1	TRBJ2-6	CASSQMWGSGANVLTF
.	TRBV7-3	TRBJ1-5	CASSRDTSNQPQHF
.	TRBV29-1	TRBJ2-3	CSVAAASAGDTQYF
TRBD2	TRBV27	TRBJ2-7	CASSLLASGGDEQYF
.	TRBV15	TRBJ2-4	CATSLRGNIQYF
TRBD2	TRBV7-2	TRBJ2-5	CASSPHSGGHPGTQYF
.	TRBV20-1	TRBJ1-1	CSANPWGEAFF
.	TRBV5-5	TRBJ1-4	CASSLARRGIEKLFF
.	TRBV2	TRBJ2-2	CASSEIFAELFF
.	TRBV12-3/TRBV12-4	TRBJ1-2	CASSLGVSYGYTF
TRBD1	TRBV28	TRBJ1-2	CASSWDRGGTYGYTF
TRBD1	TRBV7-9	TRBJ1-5	CASSSSRGLNQPQHF
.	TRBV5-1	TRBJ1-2	CASSASRGGYTF
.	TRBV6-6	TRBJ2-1	CASRDGAGGDEQFF
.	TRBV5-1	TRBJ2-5	CASSLAWGDQETQYF
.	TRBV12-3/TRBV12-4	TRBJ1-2	CASSTQLSATGYTF
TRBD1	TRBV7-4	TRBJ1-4	CASRTGLATNEKLFF
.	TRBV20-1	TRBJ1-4	CSATGPPNEKLFF
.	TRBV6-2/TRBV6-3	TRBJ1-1	CASSYGPLWMNTEAFF
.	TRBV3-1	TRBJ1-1	CASKKELNTEAFF